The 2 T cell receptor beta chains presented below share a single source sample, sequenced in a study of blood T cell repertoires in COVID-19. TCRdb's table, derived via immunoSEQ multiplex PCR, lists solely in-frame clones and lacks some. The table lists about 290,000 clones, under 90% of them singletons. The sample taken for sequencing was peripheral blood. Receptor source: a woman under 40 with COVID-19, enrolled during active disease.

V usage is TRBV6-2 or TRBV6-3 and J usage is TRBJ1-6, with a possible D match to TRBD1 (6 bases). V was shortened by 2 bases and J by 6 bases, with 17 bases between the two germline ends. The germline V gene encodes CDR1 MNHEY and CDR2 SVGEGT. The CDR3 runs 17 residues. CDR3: CASSYNIPQGSNSPLHF. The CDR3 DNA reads TGTGCCAGCAGTTACAATATTCCACAGGGTTCTAATTCACCCCTCCACTTT.

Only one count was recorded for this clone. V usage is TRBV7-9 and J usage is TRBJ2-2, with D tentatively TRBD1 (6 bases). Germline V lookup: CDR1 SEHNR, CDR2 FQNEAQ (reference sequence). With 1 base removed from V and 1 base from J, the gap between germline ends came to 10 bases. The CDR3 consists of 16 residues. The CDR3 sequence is CASSLERTENTGELFF. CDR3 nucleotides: TGTGCCAGCAGCTTAGAACGGACAGAGAACACCGGGGAGCTGTTTTTT.